These 12 T cell receptor beta chains originate from one sample sequenced in a study of PD-L1 blockade in urothelial cancer. This table comes from immunoSEQ multiplex PCR, and its TCRdb copy is limited to in-frame clones, with some not included. Counted here are more than 55,000 clones, 70% to 90% occurring once; the ten biggest clones make up 1.5% to 2%. The sample's time point: pretreatment peripheral blood. The sample in question was PBMCs, obtained around atezolizumab (anti-PD-L1) treatment. The receptors were gathered from a man aged 65-85 years with urothelial cancer.

This chain connects TRBV4-1 to TRBJ1-1; D possibly corresponds to TRBD1 (5 bases). With 0 bases removed from V and 4 bases from J, the gap between germline ends came to 12 bases. Germline V gene lookup returns CDR1 MGHRA and CDR2 YSYEKL. CDR3 length: 15 amino acids. The CDR3: CASSQDGQGGTEAFF. The DNA for the CDR3 is TGCGCCAGCAGCCAAGATGGGCAGGGCGGCACTGAAGCTTTCTTT.

This sequence joins TRBV4-1 and TRBJ1-2; no reliable D call. The V and J ends lost 1 base and 0 bases respectively, with 9 bases between them. Looked up from germline, CDR1 is MGHRA and CDR2 is YSYEKL. The CDR3 covers 15 residues. The CDR3 spells CASSQGPQSNYGYTF. CDR3 DNA: TGCGCCAGCAGCCAAGGCCCGCAGTCTAACTATGGCTACACCTTC.

The V call is TRBV29-1, the J call TRBJ1-4; 7 positions match TRBD1. This CDR3 has 13 amino acids. The V gene's germline CDR1 is SQVTM and CDR2 ANQGSEA. Written as DNA, the CDR3 is TGCAGTGCGGGCCCCACAACAGGGGCGAATCTGTTTTTT. Protein product: CSAGPTTGANLFF. Together with reference TRBV29-1 and TRBJ1-4, the CDR3 gives the full variable domain: SAVISQKPSRDICQRGTSLTIQCQVDSQVTMMFWYRQQPGQSLTLIATANQGSEATYESGFVIDKFPISRPNLTFSTLTVSNMSPEDSSIYLCSAGPTTGANLFFGSGTQLSVL.

The chain uses TRBV25-1 and TRBJ1-5; possibly TRBD1 for D (5 bases). This CDR3 is built from 14 residues. Trimming removed 5 bases at V and 2 bases at J, with 10 bases between. Germline CDR1 reads MGHDK; CDR2 reads SYGVNS. The CDR3 loop is CASSQTGGNQPQHF. The CDR3 DNA reads as TGTGCCAGCAGTCAAACAGGCGGCAATCAGCCCCAGCATTTT.

This chain joins TRBV7-2 and TRBJ2-3; a possible D gene is TRBD2 (6 bases). V was clipped by 0 bases and J by 0 bases, with 10 bases between them. The CDR3 is 16 residues long. CDR1 SGHTA and CDR2 FQGNSA come from the germline V gene. CDR3 coding DNA: TGTGCCAGCAGCTTAGCGAGGGACTCTAGCACAGATACGCAGTATTTT. It translates to CASSLARDSSTDTQYF.

The rearrangement uses TRBV7-2 and TRBJ1-1, with 7 bases matching TRBD1. Germline V gene sequence: CDR1 SGHTA, CDR2 FQGNSA. The CDR3 spans 14 residues. The V and J ends lost 4 bases and 3 bases, in that order; junction bases with no gene match: 5. As DNA, the CDR3 is TGTGCCAGCAGCTCCACCGGGACAGACACTGAAGCTTTCTTT. Protein: CASSSTGTDTEAFF.

This clone was recorded at least ten times. The chain uses TRBV2 and TRBJ1-2; TRBD1 matches 7 bases. Germline V gives CDR1 SNHLY, CDR2 FYNNEI. This CDR3 spans 14 amino acids. V gave up 6 bases and J gave up 4 bases; unmatched junction bases: 8. The CDR3 sequence is CASSSNRGSYGYTF. The CDR3 nucleotides are TGTGCCAGCAGCTCTAACAGGGGATCCTATGGCTACACCTTC.

This chain's CDR3 is CASSYLPDRDTEAFF. The DNA for the CDR3 is TGTGCCAGCAGCTACCTGCCGGACAGGGACACTGAAGCTTTCTTT. The J gene is TRBJ1-1, the V gene TRBV11-1, with 8 nucleotides matching TRBD1. The CDR3 sequence is 15 residues long. After removal of 4 bases from V and 3 bases from J, the junction contained 7 bases not matched to a gene. CDR1 SGHAT and CDR2 FQDESV come from the germline V gene (reference sequence).

This clone has only a few counts. The chain uses TRBV4-2 and TRBJ1-4; D is possibly TRBD1 (6 bases). Trimming removed 1 base from V and 7 bases from J, with 16 bases in between. Germline CDR1 and CDR2: LGHNA and YNFKEQ. The CDR3 is 16 residues long. The CDR3 loop is CASSQGQGSLSEKLFF. Here the CDR3 DNA reads TGTGCCAGCAGCCAAGGCCAGGGGTCCCTGAGTGAAAAACTGTTTTTT.

This clone has more than one count but fewer than ten. V usage is TRBV28 and J usage is TRBJ2-7, with a possible D match to TRBD1 (7 bases). The ends were cut back, 8 bases at V and 6 bases at J, with 20 bases in the middle. CDR1 and CDR2 (germline): MDHEN, SYDVKM. This CDR3 comprises 14 residues. CDR3 region: CASLQGGLGREQYF. The CDR3 DNA reads as TGTGCCAGCCTTCAGGGGGGCTTAGGTCGCGAGCAGTACTTC. Using reference TRBV28 and TRBJ2-7 for the parts outside the CDR3, the full variable domain is DVKVTQSSRYLVKRTGEKVFLECVQDMDHENMFWYRQDPGLGLRLIYFSYDVKMKEKGDIPEGYSVSREKKERFSLILESASTNQTSMYLCASLQGGLGREQYFGPGTRLTVT.

The rearrangement uses TRBV6-5 and TRBJ1-1; D not certain. Trimming took off 4 bases at V and 0 bases at J, with 9 bases between the two ends. The CDR3 is 14 residues long. Germline values: CDR1 MNHEY, CDR2 SVGAGI. The CDR3, as DNA: TGTGCCAGCAGTTCATCGGTGATGAACACTGAAGCTTTCTTT. This translates into CASSSSVMNTEAFF.

The chain links TRBV7-2 to TRBJ2-3; 9 nucleotides match TRBD2. V shed 2 bases and J 0 bases; nucleotides not matched to a gene: 0. The CDR3 extends over 15 amino acids. From germline, CDR1 is SGHTA and CDR2 FQGNSA. In nucleotides, the CDR3 is TGTGCCAGCAGCTTAACTAGCGGGAGCACAGATACGCAGTATTTT. Translating it yields CASSLTSGSTDTQYF.